The 5 T cell receptor beta chains listed next were all sequenced from one sample in a study of T cell changes during pregnancy in multiple sclerosis. The repertoire was sequenced with immunoSEQ multiplex PCR; TCRdb's copy has only in-frame clones and lacks some. The repertoire includes about 98,000 clones, roughly nine tenths of them detected once, and about 2% sits in the top ten. Sequenced here: peripheral blood, sampled after pregnancy. Receptors originate from a female donor in good health, enrolled as a control in a pregnancy study.

This clone was seen only once. The chain links TRBV6-5 to TRBJ2-7; 7 nucleotides line up with TRBD1. The CDR3 is made up of 14 amino acids. In germline, CDR1 is MNHEY, CDR2 SVGAGI. V was clipped by 0 bases and J by 4 bases; unmatched bases: 3. The CDR3 sequence: CASSYSTTGYEQYF. DNA of the CDR3: TGTGCCAGCAGTTACTCGACGACAGGGTACGAGCAGTACTTC.

The gene calls are TRBV11-1 and TRBJ2-3, with D tentatively TRBD2 (6 bases). The V and J ends lost 2 bases and 1 base respectively, with 16 bases between them. CDR1 and CDR2 from the germline V gene are SGHAT and FQDESV (reference sequence). The CDR3 sequence is 17 residues long. The CDR3 loop reads CASSLRRALAGTDTQYF. The CDR3 nucleotides are TGTGCCAGCAGCTTACGGAGGGCCCTAGCCGGCACAGATACGCAGTATTTT.

The gene calls are TRBV28 and TRBJ1-5; D perhaps matches TRBD1 (6 bases). Between the trimmed V and J ends, which lost 0 bases and 4 bases, there was a span of 16 bases. Germline V gives CDR1 MDHEN, CDR2 SYDVKM. This CDR3 spans 17 amino acids. As DNA, the CDR3 is TGTGCCAGCAGTTTATGGGTGCGTGGCAGGGGAAATCAGCCCCAGCATTTT. Its protein is CASSLWVRGRGNQPQHF. The variable domain in full, completed from reference TRBV28 and TRBJ1-5, reads DVKVTQSSRYLVKRTGEKVFLECVQDMDHENMFWYRQDPGLGLRLIYFSYDVKMKEKGDIPEGYSVSREKKERFSLILESASTNQTSMYLCASSLWVRGRGNQPQHFGDGTRLSIL.

The chain recombines TRBV4-2 with TRBJ1-1, with TRBD1 as a possible D gene (5 bases). V was cut by 3 bases and J by 8 bases, with 22 bases left in between. The CDR3 runs to 16 residues. Germline values: CDR1 LGHNA, CDR2 YNFKEQ. The CDR3 loop reads CASSHDSRGGGGEAFF. The CDR3 region has the DNA TGTGCCAGCAGCCACGACAGTCGGGGGGGAGGAGGGGAAGCTTTCTTT.

V is TRBV7-9 and J is TRBJ1-1; D unresolved. Per germline, CDR1 SEHNR and CDR2 FQNEAQ (reference sequence). CDR3 size: 13 residues. V lost 1 base and J lost 1, with 4 bases in between. CDR3 sequence reads: CASSLGANTEAFF. CDR3 coding DNA: TGTGCCAGCAGCTTAGGGGCGAACACTGAAGCTTTCTTT.